The 27 T cell receptor beta chains in this list originate from one sample, sequenced in a study of CD8+ T cells in alopecia areata. Sequencing templates came from extracted RNA that was reverse transcribed into cDNA. Some clones are missing from TCRdb's copy, which holds only in-frame ones; the method was immunoSEQ multiplex PCR. The table lists around 210,000 clones, about 64% of them singletons, with about 4.2% in the top ten. Treatment here: oral pan-JAK inhibitor, 5-10 mg twice daily. The sequencing used CD4+ T cells sorted from blood, collected at week 4, from a patient treated with tofacitinib. All receptors derive from a human donor with alopecia areata.

There are a few counts of this clone. The CDR3 nucleotides read TGCAGCGTTGATGGGCCCCGTGGCAGGGGCCCCTACGAGCAGTACTTC. It is translated as CSVDGPRGRGPYEQYF. V usage is TRBV29-1 and J usage is TRBJ2-7; D is perhaps TRBD1 (6 bases). The ends were cut back, 3 bases at V and 2 bases at J, with 20 bases in the middle. The CDR3 sequence is 16 residues long. The germline gives CDR1 SQVTM, CDR2 ANQGSEA.

This clone was detected only once. The V gene is TRBV5-1, the J gene TRBJ2-5; TRBD1 might be the D (5 bases). CDR1 is SGHRS, CDR2 YFSETQ, per germline. CDR3 length equals 15 residues. V shed 4 bases and J shed 2 bases, with 15 bases lying between them. The CDR3 coding sequence is TGCGCCAGCAGCGAAGGACCAGGGCTACAAGAGACCCAGTACTTC. Amino acid sequence: CASSEGPGLQETQYF.

CDR3 sequence reads: CASSEAYEKLFF. The CDR3 coding sequence is TGTGCCAGCAGTGAGGCTTATGAAAAACTGTTTTTT. The chain employs TRBV25-1 and TRBJ1-4, with D unclear. V dropped 3 bases and J dropped 6 bases, with 5 bases sitting between them. Germline assignment: CDR1 MGHDK and CDR2 SYGVNS. This CDR3 contains 12 residues.

This chain joins TRBV5-4 and TRBJ2-5; 10 positions agree with TRBD1. The length of the CDR3 is 13 residues. From germline, CDR1 is SGHNT and CDR2 YYREEE (reference sequence). Germline trimming cut 6 bases from V and 4 bases from J; bases unmatched to any gene: 3. CDR3 sequence reads: CASKDRGRETQYF. The CDR3, as DNA: TGTGCCAGCAAAGACAGGGGGCGAGAGACCCAGTACTTC.

V is TRBV2 and J is TRBJ1-4; D gene uncertain. Looked up from germline, CDR1 is SNHLY and CDR2 is FYNNEI. CDR3 size: 12 residues. Trimming took 6 bases from V and 12 from J, leaving 14 bases between them. The CDR3 here is CASRLWQEELFF. The DNA for the CDR3 is TGTGCCAGCAGACTGTGGCAGGAGGAACTGTTTTTT.

V and J are TRBV30 and TRBJ2-7, with D maybe TRBD1 (6 bases). Between the trimmed V and J ends, which lost 1 base and 5 bases, there was a span of 6 bases. Germline assignment: CDR1 GTSNPN and CDR2 SVGIG (reference sequence). This CDR3 has 11 amino acids. CDR3 DNA sequence: TGTGCCTGGAGTGCAGGGGACGAGCAGTACTTC. Protein product: CAWSAGDEQYF.

This clone occurred a few times. The chain uses TRBV7-2 and TRBJ1-1; D gene uncertain. Trimming cost V 0 bases and J 3 bases, with 5 bases left between them. CDR3 length: 13 residues. Per the germline V gene, CDR1 is SGHTA and CDR2 is FQGNSA. CDR3 sequence: CASSLAQDTEAFF. In nucleotides, the CDR3 is TGTGCCAGCAGCTTAGCCCAGGACACTGAAGCTTTCTTT.

The gene calls are TRBV7-3 and TRBJ2-5, with 7 bases lining up with TRBD1. The CDR3 spans 14 residues. CDR1 and CDR2 (germline): SGHTA, FQGTGA. V lost 2 bases and J lost 5; bases outside the gene matches: 5. The CDR3 DNA reads as TGTGCCAGCAGCTTAGTAGGGGGCGGGGAGACCCAGTACTTC. It specifies CASSLVGGGETQYF.

This clone was recorded a few times. The V and J genes are TRBV4-1 and TRBJ1-2; no reliable D call. The CDR3 extends over 16 amino acids. Germline CDR1 MGHRA, CDR2 YSYEKL. Trimming cost V 4 bases and J 0 bases, with 15 bases left between them. The CDR3 is CASSPSWAATNYGYTF. The CDR3 DNA reads as TGCGCCAGCAGCCCAAGCTGGGCAGCTACTAACTATGGCTACACCTTC.

The rearrangement joins TRBV2 to TRBJ2-5; unclear D gene. V gave up 8 bases and J gave up 5 bases, with 15 bases separating them. CDR1 is SNHLY and CDR2 is FYNNEI in the germline V gene. This CDR3 is 13 amino acids long. The CDR3 sequence: CASRPRARETQYF. The CDR3 DNA follows: TGTGCCAGCCGACCCCGGGCACGGGAGACCCAGTACTTC.

This clone was seen a handful of times. The chain joins TRBV18 to TRBJ2-7, with D possibly matching TRBD1 (5 bases). Germline assignment: CDR1 KGHSH and CDR2 LQKENI. This CDR3 is 14 amino acids long. V gave up 6 bases and J gave up 3 bases, with 15 bases separating them. The CDR3 nucleotides are TGTGCCAGCTCGCGGACAACGGACGGCTACGAGCAGTACTTC. It codes for CASSRTTDGYEQYF.

This clone was detected a few times. This rearrangement joins TRBV5-1 to TRBJ1-4; TRBD1 matches at 9 bases. This CDR3 region has 15 residues. Germline trimming cut 3 bases from V and 7 bases from J; bases unmatched to any gene: 7. Looked up from germline, CDR1 is SGHRS and CDR2 is YFSETQ. The CDR3 DNA reads as TGCGCCAGCAGCTCGGGGACAGGGCAAGCTGAAAAACTGTTTTTT. It encodes CASSSGTGQAEKLFF.

The rearrangement joins TRBV30 to TRBJ1-2, with D perhaps matching TRBD1 (6 bases). The CDR3 runs 13 residues. Germline CDR1 and CDR2: GTSNPN and SVGIG (reference sequence). V lost 5 bases and J lost 4, with 14 bases in between. The CDR3 coding sequence is TGTGCCTGGGTACCGGGACATCCCTATGGCTACACCTTC. It specifies CAWVPGHPYGYTF.

The chain uses TRBV9 and TRBJ2-6; TRBD1 is a possible D gene (6 bases). This CDR3 is 17 amino acids long. CDR1 SGDLS and CDR2 YYNGEE come from the germline V gene. The V end lost 0 bases, the J end lost 1 base, and 11 bases lay between the germline ends. DNA for the CDR3: TGTGCCAGCAGCGTAGTAGGACAGCCTTCTGGGGCCAACGTCCTGACTTTC. As protein: CASSVVGQPSGANVLTF. The variable domain in full, with the rest retrieved from reference TRBV9 and TRBJ2-6, is DSGVTQTPKHLITATGQRVTLRCSPRSGDLSVYWYQQSLDQGLQFLIQYYNGEERAKGNILERFSAQQFPDLHSELNLSSLELGDSALYFCASSVVGQPSGANVLTFGAGSRLTVL.

The chain links TRBV10-3 to TRBJ1-5; D ambiguous. Trimming took 4 bases from V and 5 from J, leaving 9 bases between them. The CDR3 length is 13 residues. Germline lookup yields CDR1 ENHRY and CDR2 SYGVKD. The CDR3 DNA sequence: TGTGCCATCAGTGTGATTCAGCATCAGCCCCAGCATTTT. Translated, it gives CAISVIQHQPQHF.

The rearrangement uses TRBV5-1 and TRBJ2-3; 8 bases line up with TRBD1. The CDR3 consists of 15 residues. CDR1 and CDR2 from the germline V gene are SGHRS and YFSETQ. The trim removed 0 bases at V and 2 bases at J, leaving 2 bases unmatched. CDR3 region: CASSLGRGHTDTQYF. CDR3 nucleotides: TGCGCCAGCAGCTTGGGCAGGGGGCACACAGATACGCAGTATTTT.

The CDR3 nucleotides are TGTGCCAGCAGCTTCCTCAGTGGGGCCTACGAGCAGTACTTC. Amino acid sequence: CASSFLSGAYEQYF. The chain has TRBV7-2 and TRBJ2-7; D uncertain. V was clipped by 3 bases and J by 2 bases, with 11 bases between them. Germline V gene sequence: CDR1 SGHTA, CDR2 FQGNSA. The CDR3 totals 14 residues.

The chain carries TRBV30 and TRBJ2-1; D may be TRBD2 (7 bases). Trimming left V 0 bases short and J 8 bases short, with 17 bases between. Germline V gene data show CDR1 as GTSNPN and CDR2 as SVGIG (reference sequence). The CDR3 is 15 residues long. The CDR3 spells CAWSVGGDRWHEQFF. The CDR3 DNA reads TGTGCCTGGAGTGTAGGGGGGGACCGTTGGCATGAGCAGTTCTTC.

A few counts support this clone. This chain connects TRBV2 to TRBJ2-5; 16 bases align to TRBD2. The CDR3 length is 19 residues. Trimming at V came to 6 bases and at J to 1 base, leaving 11 bases not matched to a gene. Germline V gene sequence: CDR1 SNHLY, CDR2 FYNNEI. CDR3 nucleotides: TGTGCCAGCAGGCCACCGGGACTAGCGGGGGGGAAGCTCCAAGAGACCCAGTACTTC. Protein: CASRPPGLAGGKLQETQYF. Combining the CDR3 with reference TRBV2 and TRBJ2-5 gives the whole variable domain EPEVTQTPSHQVTQMGQEVILRCVPISNHLYFYWYRQILGQKVEFLVSFYNNEISEKSEIFDDQFSVERPDGSNFTLKIRSTKLEDSAMYFCASRPPGLAGGKLQETQYFGPGTRLLVL.

This chain uses TRBV20-1 with TRBJ2-3, with TRBD2 as a possible D gene (5 bases). The germline V and J ends were trimmed by 6 bases and 5 bases, with 9 bases remaining between them. The CDR3 totals 11 residues. Germline lookup yields CDR1 DFQATT and CDR2 SNEGSKA (reference sequence). Here the CDR3 DNA reads TGCAGTGCGGCGGGCGGAGATACGCAGTATTTT. This translates into CSAAGGDTQYF.

This chain uses TRBV29-1 with TRBJ1-2; a possible D gene is TRBD1 (5 bases). V lost 7 bases and J lost 4, with 13 bases in between. Germline V lookup: CDR1 SQVTM, CDR2 ANQGSEA. There are 12 residues in the CDR3. CDR3 in DNA: TGCAGCGCGGGACGCCAGTCCTATGGCTACACCTTC. This codes for CSAGRQSYGYTF. Drawing the rest from reference TRBV29-1 and TRBJ1-2, the complete variable domain is SAVISQKPSRDICQRGTSLTIQCQVDSQVTMMFWYRQQPGQSLTLIATANQGSEATYESGFVIDKFPISRPNLTFSTLTVSNMSPEDSSIYLCSAGRQSYGYTFGSGTRLTVV.

The chain combines TRBV7-9 with TRBJ1-5; a possible D gene is TRBD1 (5 bases). There are 13 residues in the CDR3. From germline, CDR1 is SEHNR and CDR2 FQNEAQ (reference sequence). Trimming took off 5 bases at V and 7 bases at J, with 12 bases between the two ends. The CDR3 coding sequence is TGTGCCAGCAGCCCAGACGGGGGACAGCCCCAGCATTTT. It is translated as CASSPDGGQPQHF.

J is TRBJ2-7 and V is TRBV2; 9 bases are a match to TRBD2. This CDR3 comprises 14 residues. Per the germline V gene, CDR1 is SNHLY and CDR2 is FYNNEI. V lost 6 bases, J lost 5 bases, and 8 bases stayed unmatched. The CDR3: CASRLTSGTHEQYF. The CDR3 nucleotides are TGTGCCAGCAGGTTGACTAGCGGTACCCACGAGCAGTACTTC.

This rearrangement joins TRBV2 to TRBJ2-1, with TRBD2 matching over 8 bases. V lost 7 bases and J lost 6; bases outside the gene matches: 5. Germline CDR1 reads SNHLY; CDR2 reads FYNNEI. This CDR3 has 13 residues. CDR3 DNA sequence: TGTGCCAGCACCACTAGCGGATCCAATGAGCAGTTCTTC. This gives the protein CASTTSGSNEQFF.

This clone was detected only a few times. The chain recombines TRBV11-2 with TRBJ1-1, with 8 bases aligning to TRBD1. Trimming at V came to 4 bases and at J to 1 base, leaving 5 bases not matched to a gene. This CDR3 has 15 amino acids. Germline CDR1 is SGHAT and CDR2 is FQNNGV. In nucleotides, the CDR3 is TGTGCCAGCAGCTGGGGGGACAGGAGGAACACTGAAGCTTTCTTT. Translated, it gives CASSWGDRRNTEAFF.

This chain uses TRBV7-2 with TRBJ2-4; D not certain. Between the trimmed V and J ends, which lost 1 base and 6 bases, there was a span of 10 bases. CDR3 size: 14 residues. Germline V gene data show CDR1 as SGHTA and CDR2 as FQGNSA. In DNA form, the CDR3 reads TGTGCCAGCAGCTTAGATGGTGGGCTAAACATTCAGTACTTC. The encoded protein is CASSLDGGLNIQYF.

This chain joins TRBV15 and TRBJ1-2; 8 nucleotides align to TRBD1. The CDR3 runs 15 residues. Trimming removed 1 base from V and 5 bases from J; junction bases left unmatched: 6. Germline-derived CDR1 and CDR2 are LNHNV and YYDKDF (reference sequence). The CDR3 loop is CATSRGGQGGYGYTF. The CDR3, as DNA: TGTGCCACCAGCAGAGGTGGACAGGGTGGGTATGGCTACACCTTC.